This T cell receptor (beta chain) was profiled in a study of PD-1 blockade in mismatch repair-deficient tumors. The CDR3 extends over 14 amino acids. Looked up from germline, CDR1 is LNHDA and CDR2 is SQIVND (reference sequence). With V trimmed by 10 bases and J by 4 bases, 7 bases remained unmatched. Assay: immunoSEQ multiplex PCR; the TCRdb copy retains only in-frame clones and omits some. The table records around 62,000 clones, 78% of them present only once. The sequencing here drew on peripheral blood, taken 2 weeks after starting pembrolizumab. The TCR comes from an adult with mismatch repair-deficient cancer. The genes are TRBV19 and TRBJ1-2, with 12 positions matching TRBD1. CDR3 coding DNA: TGTGCCACCTCCGGGACAGGGGGCTCCTATGGCTACACCTTC. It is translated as CATSGTGGSYGYTF.